These 27 T cell receptor beta chains were all obtained from the same sample, sequenced in a study of blood T cell repertoires in COVID-19 (TCRdb year 2020). Libraries were prepared through the immunoSEQ multiplex PCR assay. Imported from immuneACCESS, the table was reduced by TCRdb to in-frame sequences with V and J called. These copies leave out some clones; in studies compared against another copy, an unresolved V gene accounts for under half, and the cause of the remainder is not known. This sample lists 90,000 to 100,000 clones; about four fifths were detected once. The ten biggest clones cover less than 25% of the sample. Material: peripheral blood. The receptor set was obtained from a man in his 70s with acute or convalescent COVID-19.

This chain uses TRBV14 with TRBJ1-1, with a possible D match to TRBD1 (6 bases). Between the trimmed V and J ends, which lost 3 bases and 0 bases, there was a span of 17 bases. The CDR3 is made up of 17 amino acids. CDR1 SGHDN and CDR2 FVKESK come from the germline V gene. This CDR3 reads CASSHLPGRDMNTEAFF. CDR3 coding DNA: TGTGCCAGCAGCCACCTCCCGGGACGGGACATGAACACTGAAGCTTTCTTT.

The V gene is TRBV27, the J gene TRBJ2-6; 9 nucleotides agree with TRBD1. After removal of 5 bases from V and 0 bases from J, the junction contained 14 bases not matched to a gene. The CDR3 totals 20 residues. Germline assignment: CDR1 MNHEY and CDR2 SMNVEV (reference sequence). The CDR3 here is CASSTTWPRTGVSGANVLTF. The CDR3 DNA is TGTGCCAGCAGTACTACCTGGCCACGGACAGGGGTCTCTGGGGCCAACGTCCTGACTTTC.

This clone was counted between two and nine times. The chain combines TRBV20-1 with TRBJ1-2; D not certain. The CDR3 loop spans 11 amino acids. Trimming left V 6 bases short and J 1 base short, with 6 bases between. CDR1 is DFQATT and CDR2 is SNEGSKA in the germline V gene (reference sequence). The CDR3: CSALFNYGYTF. CDR3 nucleotides: TGCAGTGCCCTATTTAACTATGGCTACACCTTC.

The sample holds a few counts of this clone. The chain joins TRBV2 to TRBJ1-6, with 7 positions matching TRBD1. Germline loops: CDR1 SNHLY, CDR2 FYNNEI. This CDR3 spans 13 amino acids. Trimming removed 11 bases from V and 5 bases from J; junction bases left unmatched: 6. CDR3 nucleotides: TGTGCCGGTGGGACAGAGAATAATTCACCCCTCCACTTT. Protein sequence: CAGGTENNSPLHF. Full variable domain (outside the CDR3, taken from reference TRBV2 and TRBJ1-6): EPEVTQTPSHQVTQMGQEVILRCVPISNHLYFYWYRQILGQKVEFLVSFYNNEISEKSEIFDDQFSVERPDGSNFTLKIRSTKLEDSAMYFCAGGTENNSPLHFGNGTRLTVT.

The rearrangement uses TRBV28 and TRBJ2-7; 10 positions match TRBD1. Per germline, CDR1 MDHEN and CDR2 SYDVKM. CDR3 length: 15 residues. V lost 4 bases, J lost 6 bases, and 9 bases stayed unmatched. CDR3 sequence reads: CASSYSTGGKGEQYF. The CDR3 DNA reads as TGTGCCAGCAGTTACTCGACAGGGGGCAAGGGCGAGCAGTACTTC.

The chain is built from TRBV5-1 and TRBJ2-1, with no clear D. The germline V gene encodes CDR1 SGHRS and CDR2 YFSETQ. Trimming removed 2 bases at V and 10 bases at J, with 13 bases between. This CDR3 is 13 amino acids long. In nucleotides, the CDR3 is TGCGCCAGCAGCTTCGACGGGTCAACAGAGCAGTTCTTC. Protein: CASSFDGSTEQFF.

The chain joins TRBV7-2 to TRBJ2-1; 14 nucleotides match TRBD2. This CDR3 contains 16 residues. CDR1 is SGHTA and CDR2 is FQGNSA in the germline V gene. J gave up 9 bases and V 2 bases, and 6 bases lay outside the gene matches. CDR3 amino acids: CASSLNRLAGGGEQFF. CDR3 sequence (DNA): TGTGCCAGCAGCTTAAATCGACTAGCGGGAGGGGGTGAGCAGTTCTTC.

This clone showed up many times. The rearrangement joins TRBV2 to TRBJ1-5; D is unresolved. Trimming pared 3 bases from V and 2 bases from J, leaving 8 bases between. Per germline, CDR1 SNHLY and CDR2 FYNNEI. This CDR3 has 14 amino acids. CDR3 sequence reads: CASSEEGGNQPQHF. The CDR3 DNA reads as TGTGCCAGCAGTGAGGAGGGTGGCAATCAGCCCCAGCATTTT.

In nucleotides, the CDR3 is TGTGCCAGCAGCACGACTAGCGGGAGGTACGAGCAGTACTTC. Encoded protein: CASSTTSGRYEQYF. The genes are TRBV11-2 and TRBJ2-7, with 13 nucleotides matching TRBD2. The CDR3 length is 14 residues. Looked up from germline, CDR1 is SGHAT and CDR2 is FQNNGV. Trimming cost V 5 bases and J 4 bases; bases outside gene matches: 2.

The chain carries TRBV14 and TRBJ1-5; 7 nucleotides line up with TRBD1. V gave up 5 bases and J gave up 5 bases; unmatched junction bases: 3. Per the germline V gene, CDR1 is SGHDN and CDR2 is FVKESK. The CDR3 runs 13 residues. In DNA, the CDR3 is TGTGCCAGCAGCGGAGGGGGCTATCAGCCCCAGCATTTT. Its translation: CASSGGGYQPQHF.

This rearrangement joins TRBV2 to TRBJ1-5, with no clear D. The CDR3 loop spans 13 amino acids. V lost 6 bases and J 3 bases, leaving 9 bases between the germline ends. In germline, CDR1 is SNHLY, CDR2 FYNNEI. This CDR3 reads CASSVTVNQPQHF. As DNA, the CDR3 is TGTGCCAGCAGCGTTACTGTCAATCAGCCCCAGCATTTT.

V usage is TRBV18 and J usage is TRBJ1-2; no reliable D call. This CDR3 is 13 amino acids long. Germline CDR1 is KGHSH and CDR2 is LQKENI. V shed 3 bases and J shed 6 bases, with 11 bases lying between them. This CDR3 reads CASSPGQRDGYTF. The CDR3 DNA is TGTGCCAGCTCACCCGGTCAACGGGATGGCTACACCTTC. The whole variable domain, filled in from reference TRBV18 and TRBJ1-2, reads NAGVMQNPRHLVRRRGQEARLRCSPMKGHSHVYWYRQLPEEGLKFMVYLQKENIIDESGMPKERFSAEFPKEGPSILRIQQVVRGDSAAYFCASSPGQRDGYTFGSGTRLTVV.

The chain carries TRBV9 and TRBJ2-1; D not certain. Between the trimmed V and J ends, which lost 0 bases and 10 bases, there was a span of 14 bases. The germline CDR1 and CDR2 sequences are SGDLS and YYNGEE. The length of the CDR3 is 14 residues. For the CDR3, the DNA is TGTGCCAGCAGCGTAGGATCGGCTAGTCTAGAGCAGTTCTTC. This translates into CASSVGSASLEQFF.

The chain combines TRBV2 with TRBJ2-1; no definite D call. Germline values: CDR1 SNHLY, CDR2 FYNNEI. V gave up 6 bases and J gave up 10 bases, with 13 bases separating them. The CDR3 is 12 amino acids. The CDR3 bases are TGTGCCAGCAGGCGGCAGCCGGCAGAGCAGTTCTTC. This translates into CASRRQPAEQFF.

The rearrangement joins TRBV2 to TRBJ1-1, with 7 nucleotides matching TRBD1. The V gene end was trimmed by 10 bases and the J gene end by 0 bases; junction bases not matched to a gene: 5. The CDR3 covers 13 residues. The germline V gene encodes CDR1 SNHLY and CDR2 FYNNEI. The CDR3 DNA reads TGTGCCATCCGGACAGGACTGAACACTGAAGCTTTCTTT. This translates into CAIRTGLNTEAFF.

By its share, this clone is medium-sized. The rearrangement joins TRBV2 to TRBJ1-1, with a weak D call TRBD1 (5 bases). The V gene lost 8 bases and the J gene lost 6 bases, with 7 bases spanning the gap. This CDR3 contains 10 residues. Germline V gene lookup returns CDR1 SNHLY and CDR2 FYNNEI. The CDR3 DNA reads as TGTGCCAGCGGGGGGGCTGAAGCTTTCTTT. It translates to CASGGAEAFF.

The gene calls are TRBV2 and TRBJ1-2; 9 bases agree with TRBD1. The V gene's germline CDR1 is SNHLY and CDR2 FYNNEI. The CDR3 runs to 12 residues. V was clipped by 5 bases and J by 14 bases; unmatched bases: 9. As DNA, the CDR3 is TGTGCCAGCAGTCCCGGGACAGGGCGTCGAACCTTC. Translating it yields CASSPGTGRRTF.

V and J are TRBV4-1 and TRBJ2-7; 9 bases are shared with TRBD1. The CDR3 runs 15 residues. Trimming at V came to 2 bases and at J to 4 bases, leaving 6 bases not matched to a gene. Germline CDR1 and CDR2: MGHRA and YSYEKL. The CDR3 coding sequence is TGCGCCAGCAGCCAACTGGGACAGGGAATTTACGAGCAGTACTTC. Its translation: CASSQLGQGIYEQYF.

The chain links TRBV27 to TRBJ1-6; D may be TRBD1 (6 bases). The length of the CDR3 is 17 residues. Germline CDR1 MNHEY, CDR2 SMNVEV (reference sequence). Trimming removed 6 bases from V and 6 bases from J, with 21 bases in between. The CDR3 is CASRRQDSDSFNSPLHF. The CDR3 region has the DNA TGTGCCAGCAGAAGACAGGACAGCGACTCTTTTAATTCACCCCTCCACTTT.

The V gene is TRBV27, the J gene TRBJ1-1; the D gene is possibly TRBD1 (6 bases). This CDR3 has 15 residues. CDR1 is MNHEY and CDR2 is SMNVEV in the germline V gene (reference sequence). V dropped 5 bases and J dropped 1 base, with 14 bases sitting between them. The CDR3 DNA is TGTGCCAGCAGTAATCTGGGACACAAGAACACTGAAGCTTTCTTT. It encodes CASSNLGHKNTEAFF.

V usage is TRBV7-8 and J usage is TRBJ1-1; D unresolved. Between the trimmed V and J ends, which lost 1 base and 3 bases, there was a span of 9 bases. There are 14 residues in the CDR3. Germline-derived CDR1 and CDR2 are SGHVS and FQNEAQ. The CDR3 protein is CASSLVGADTEAFF. In DNA, the CDR3 is TGTGCCAGCAGCTTAGTCGGTGCGGACACTGAAGCTTTCTTT.

The chain carries TRBV21-1 and TRBJ2-2; the D call of TRBD2 is as the table states it, not checked on the DNA. TRBV21-1 is a known pseudogene. CDR3 length equals 16 residues. Written as DNA, the CDR3 is TGTGCCAGCAGCAGCCTAGCGGGAGGTGGGACCAGGGAGCTGTTTTTT. Protein: CASSSLAGGGTRELFF.

The chain recombines TRBV5-1 with TRBJ1-2, with TRBD1 matching over 8 bases. The germline CDR1 and CDR2 sequences are SGHRS and YFSETQ. The CDR3 consists of 16 residues. The V gene end was trimmed by 1 base and the J gene end by 8 bases; junction bases not matched to a gene: 13. The CDR3 loop reads CASSLNSFETGVGYTF. The DNA of the CDR3 is TGCGCCAGCAGCTTGAATTCATTTGAGACAGGGGTCGGCTACACCTTC. The variable domain in full, completed from reference TRBV5-1 and TRBJ1-2, reads KAGVTQTPRYLIKTRGQQVTLSCSPISGHRSVSWYQQTPGQGLQFLFEYFSETQRNKGNFPGRFSGRQFSNSRSEMNVSTLELGDSALYLCASSLNSFETGVGYTFGSGTRLTVV.

This chain joins TRBV29-1 and TRBJ1-5; 7 nucleotides align to TRBD1. The CDR3 spans 13 residues. CDR1 and CDR2 from the germline V gene are SQVTM and ANQGSEA. The J segment lost 4 bases and the V segment lost 4 bases, leaving 4 bases of the junction unmatched. The CDR3 DNA follows: TGCAGCGTTGGAGGGACAGATAATCAGCCCCAGCATTTT. Translating it yields CSVGGTDNQPQHF.

The J gene is TRBJ2-5, the V gene TRBV7-2, with D maybe TRBD1 (6 bases). Germline V gene sequence: CDR1 SGHTA, CDR2 FQGNSA. Trimming took off 3 bases at V and 5 bases at J, with 19 bases between the two ends. The CDR3 runs 16 residues. CDR3 bases: TGTGCCAGCAGCTTGGTGCTGGGGGCGTCGGGGGAGACCCAGTACTTC. Translation gives CASSLVLGASGETQYF.

The CDR3 is CASSYPGEGVNEQFF. DNA of the CDR3: TGTGCCAGCAGTTACCCAGGTGAAGGGGTGAATGAGCAGTTCTTC. V and J are TRBV6-5 and TRBJ2-1; a weak D match, TRBD1 (5 bases). The V gene's germline CDR1 is MNHEY and CDR2 SVGAGI. This CDR3 is built from 15 residues. V was pared by 2 bases and J by 7 bases, with 15 bases between.

The chain employs TRBV11-2 and TRBJ2-1, with D possibly being TRBD1 (5 bases). The CDR3 is 18 amino acids. V was cut by 6 bases and J by 8 bases, with 29 bases left in between. Germline CDR1 is SGHAT and CDR2 is FQNNGV. The CDR3 sequence is CASRDTKRISRVMDEQFF. Written as DNA, the CDR3 is TGTGCCAGCAGGGATACCAAGAGGATTAGCAGGGTAATGGATGAGCAGTTCTTC. Supplemented by reference TRBV11-2 and TRBJ2-1, the full variable domain reads EAGVAQSPRYKIIEKRQSVAFWCNPISGHATLYWYQQILGQGPKLLIQFQNNGVVDDSQLPKDRFSAERLKGVDSTLKIQPAKLEDSAVYLCASRDTKRISRVMDEQFFGPGTRLTVL.